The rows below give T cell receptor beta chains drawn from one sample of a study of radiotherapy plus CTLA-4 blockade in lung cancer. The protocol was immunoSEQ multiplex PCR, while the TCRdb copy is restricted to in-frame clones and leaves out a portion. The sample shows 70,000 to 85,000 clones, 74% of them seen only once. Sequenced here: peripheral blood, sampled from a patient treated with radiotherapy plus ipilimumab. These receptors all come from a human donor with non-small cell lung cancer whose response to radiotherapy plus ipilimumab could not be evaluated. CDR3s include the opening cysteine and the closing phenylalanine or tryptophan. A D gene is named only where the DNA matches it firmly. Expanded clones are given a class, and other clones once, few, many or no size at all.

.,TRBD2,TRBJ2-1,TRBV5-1,CASSQVGTSSYNEQFF,TGCGCCAGCAGCCAGGTAGGGACTAGCTCCTACAATGAGCAGTTCTTC
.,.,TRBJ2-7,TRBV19,CATSSYEQYF,TGTGCCACTTCGTCTTACGAGCAGTACTTC
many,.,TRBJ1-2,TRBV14,CASSQVLQPYYGYTF,TGTGCCAGCAGCCAAGTTCTACAGCCCTACTATGGCTACACCTTC
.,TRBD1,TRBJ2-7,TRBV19,CASSPRQGYSYEQYF,TGTGCCAGTAGTCCCCGACAGGGGTACTCCTACGAGCAGTACTTC
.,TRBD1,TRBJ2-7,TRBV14,CASRQTGGGYEQYF,TGTGCCAGCAGACAAACAGGGGGCGGATACGAGCAGTACTTC
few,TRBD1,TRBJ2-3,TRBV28,CASSPHPGTGGTDTQYF,TGTGCCAGCAGTCCCCACCCCGGGACAGGGGGCACAGATACGCAGTATTTT
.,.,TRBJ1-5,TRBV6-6,CASTEDSRDQPQHF,TGTGCCAGCACCGAGGACAGTAGGGATCAGCCCCAGCATTTT
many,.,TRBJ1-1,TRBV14,CASSSGVRGGATTEAFF,TGTGCCAGCAGCTCTGGGGTTCGGGGGGGCGCCACCACTGAAGCTTTCTTT
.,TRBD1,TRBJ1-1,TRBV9,CASSPRDRGLDTEAFF,TGTGCCAGCAGCCCCCGGGACAGGGGGCTGGACACTGAAGCTTTCTTT
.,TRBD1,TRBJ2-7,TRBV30,CASERDSLAEQYF,TGTGCCTCGGAACGGGACAGTCTCGCCGAGCAGTACTTC